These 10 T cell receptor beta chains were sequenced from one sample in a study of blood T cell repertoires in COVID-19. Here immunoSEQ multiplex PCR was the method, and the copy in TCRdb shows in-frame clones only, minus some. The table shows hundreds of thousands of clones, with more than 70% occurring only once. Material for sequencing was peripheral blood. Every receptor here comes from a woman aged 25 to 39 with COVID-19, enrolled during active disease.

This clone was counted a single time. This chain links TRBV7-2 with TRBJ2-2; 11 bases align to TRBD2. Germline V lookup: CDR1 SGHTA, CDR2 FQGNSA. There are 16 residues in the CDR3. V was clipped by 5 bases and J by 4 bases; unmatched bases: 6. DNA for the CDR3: TGTGCCAGCAGCCAAAATAGCGGGAGGGCCACCGGGGAGCTGTTTTTT. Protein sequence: CASSQNSGRATGELFF.

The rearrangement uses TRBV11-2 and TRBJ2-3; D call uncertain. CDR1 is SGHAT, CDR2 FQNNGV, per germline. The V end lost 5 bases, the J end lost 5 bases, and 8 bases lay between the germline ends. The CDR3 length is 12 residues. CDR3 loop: CASSPIRDTQYF. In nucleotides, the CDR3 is TGTGCCAGCAGCCCAATTAGAGATACGCAGTATTTT.

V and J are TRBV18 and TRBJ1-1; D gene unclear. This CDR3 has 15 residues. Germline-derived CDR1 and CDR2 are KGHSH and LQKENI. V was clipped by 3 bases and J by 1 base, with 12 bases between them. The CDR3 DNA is TGTGCCAGCTCACCCATTCGAGAAAAGAACACTGAAGCTTTCTTT. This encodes CASSPIREKNTEAFF.

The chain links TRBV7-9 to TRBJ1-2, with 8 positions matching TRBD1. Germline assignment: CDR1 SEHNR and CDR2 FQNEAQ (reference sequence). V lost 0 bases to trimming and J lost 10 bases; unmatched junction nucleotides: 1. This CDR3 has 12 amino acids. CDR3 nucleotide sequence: TGTGCCAGCAGCTTAGCCCAGGGGGCCTACACCTTC. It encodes CASSLAQGAYTF.

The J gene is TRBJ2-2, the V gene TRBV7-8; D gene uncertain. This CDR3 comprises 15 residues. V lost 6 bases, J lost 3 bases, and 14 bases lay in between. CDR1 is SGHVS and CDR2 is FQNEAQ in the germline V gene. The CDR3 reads CASRITPRDTGELFF. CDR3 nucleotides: TGTGCCAGCAGGATCACCCCCCGGGACACCGGGGAGCTGTTTTTT.

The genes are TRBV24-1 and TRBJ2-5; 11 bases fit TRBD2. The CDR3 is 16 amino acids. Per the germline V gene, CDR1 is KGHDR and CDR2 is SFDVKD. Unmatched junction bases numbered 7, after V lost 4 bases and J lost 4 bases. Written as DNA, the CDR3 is TGTGCCACCAGTGAGGGACTAGCGGCGCGGGGAGAGACCCAGTACTTC. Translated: CATSEGLAARGETQYF.

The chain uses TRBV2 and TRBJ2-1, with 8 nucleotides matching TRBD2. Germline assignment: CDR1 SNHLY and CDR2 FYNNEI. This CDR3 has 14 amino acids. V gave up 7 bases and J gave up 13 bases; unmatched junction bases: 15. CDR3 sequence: CASTSSGRSGVQFF. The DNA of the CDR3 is TGTGCCAGCACATCCAGCGGGAGATCGGGGGTACAGTTCTTC.

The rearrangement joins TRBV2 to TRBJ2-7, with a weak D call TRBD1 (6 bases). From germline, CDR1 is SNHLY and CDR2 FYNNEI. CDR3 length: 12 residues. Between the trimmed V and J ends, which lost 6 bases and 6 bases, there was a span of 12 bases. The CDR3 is CASRVTGFEQYF. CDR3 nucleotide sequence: TGTGCCAGCAGGGTTACAGGGTTCGAGCAGTACTTC.

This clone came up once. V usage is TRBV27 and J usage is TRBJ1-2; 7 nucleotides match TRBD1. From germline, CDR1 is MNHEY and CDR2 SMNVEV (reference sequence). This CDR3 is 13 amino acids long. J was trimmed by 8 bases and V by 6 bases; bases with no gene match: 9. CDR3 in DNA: TGTGCCAGCAGGCCGATAGGGGGCACGGGCTACACCTTC. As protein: CASRPIGGTGYTF.

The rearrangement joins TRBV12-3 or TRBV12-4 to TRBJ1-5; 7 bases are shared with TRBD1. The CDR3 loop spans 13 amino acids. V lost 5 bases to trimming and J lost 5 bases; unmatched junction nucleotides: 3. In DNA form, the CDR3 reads TGTGCCAGCAGTCGGGACAGTCATCAGCCCCAGCATTTT. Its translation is CASSRDSHQPQHF.